The clone carrying this T cell receptor beta chain has just a few counts. This record comes from a study of identical twins. TCRdb fed the 5' RACE reads into MiXCR, producing one record per CDR3 protein. The sample yields 450,000 or so distinct CDR3 sequences, approximately 24% seen once. Trimming shortened V by 5 bases and J by 4 bases, and 15 bases separated the two germline ends. The CDR3 length is 15 residues. CDR1 is SGHVS, CDR2 FQNEAQ, per germline. The same sample was also studied in work on T cells expressing NK-cell markers. That source notes: According to the study, TCR beta repertoires originated from sorted CD3+CD56+NKG2C+, CD3+CD56+NKG2C- and CD3+CD56-NKG2C+ T cells. T cells sorted in several experiments were restricted to alpha-beta TCR T cells by an anti-gamma-delta TCR antibody.

V gene TRBV7-8 combines with J gene TRBJ2-1, with D perhaps matching TRBD1 or TRBD2 (6 bases each). The receptor was derived from a woman aged 18-35 years in good health. Source material: CD4+ T cells sorted from blood. The DNA for the CDR3 is TGTGCCAGCAGCCCGGGGGCTGGGATGTACAATGAGCAGTTCTTC. Protein: CASSPGAGMYNEQFF.